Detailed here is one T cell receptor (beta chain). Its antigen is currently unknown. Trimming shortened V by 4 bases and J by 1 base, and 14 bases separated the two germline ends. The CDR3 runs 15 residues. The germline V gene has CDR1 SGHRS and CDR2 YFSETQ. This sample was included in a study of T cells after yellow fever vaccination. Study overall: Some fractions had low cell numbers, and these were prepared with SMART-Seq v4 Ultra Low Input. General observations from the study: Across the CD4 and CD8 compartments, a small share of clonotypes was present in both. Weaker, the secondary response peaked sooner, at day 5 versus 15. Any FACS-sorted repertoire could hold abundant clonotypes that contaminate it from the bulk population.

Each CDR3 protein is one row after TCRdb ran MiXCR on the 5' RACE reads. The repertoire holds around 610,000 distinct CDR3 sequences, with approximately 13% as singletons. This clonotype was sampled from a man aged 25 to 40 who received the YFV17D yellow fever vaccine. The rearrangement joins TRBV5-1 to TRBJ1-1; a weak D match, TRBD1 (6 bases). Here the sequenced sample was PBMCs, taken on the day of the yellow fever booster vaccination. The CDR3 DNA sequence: TGCGCCAGCAGCGAGATCCCAGGGGAGAACACTGAAGCTTTCTTT. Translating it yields CASSEIPGENTEAFF. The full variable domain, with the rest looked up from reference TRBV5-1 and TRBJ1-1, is KAGVTQTPRYLIKTRGQQVTLSCSPISGHRSVSWYQQTPGQGLQFLFEYFSETQRNKGNFPGRFSGRQFSNSRSEMNVSTLELGDSALYLCASSEIPGENTEAFFGQGTRLTVV.